This is a list of T cell receptor beta chains from one sample in a study of CD8+CD57+ T cells in acquired aplastic anemia. TCRdb passed the reads through MiXCR, listing each CDR3 protein once. The sample records 200,000 to 250,000 distinct CDR3 sequences, roughly 55% being singletons. Material for sequencing was sorted CD4+, CD8+, or CD8+CD57+ T cells (not recorded which) from PBMCs. The receptors shown here come from a human donor in good health. The CDR3 runs from the conserved cysteine through the conserved F or W. D genes are given only for firm matches. A clone size is listed for some rows: how often the clone was seen (once, few, many), or a class if it is expanded.

TRBJ1-5 TRBV7-9 - - TGTGCCAGCAGCTTAGTCGGGTACGAGCATTTT CASSLVGYEHF
TRBJ2-2 TRBV9 - many TGTGCCAGCAGCGTAGAAGGGGGGACTATCTCCGGGGAGCTGTTTTTT CASSVEGGTISGELFF
TRBJ1-1 TRBV7-3 - - TGTGCCAGCAGCAATAGAGGCGACGGGACACCCCCCGGTTTTCTCTTT CASSNRGDGTPPGFLF
TRBJ1-2 TRBV5-1 TRBD1 once TGCGCCAGCAGCCCCAGGACAGGGGATTTCTATGGCTACACCTTC CASSPRTGDFYGYTF
TRBJ2-7 TRBV10-3 TRBD2 once TGTGCCATCAGTGAGCGGGAGGGTGGCGACGAGCAGTACTTC CAISEREGGDEQYF
TRBJ1-5 TRBV6-2/TRBV6-3 - many TGTGCCAGCACTAGGGGAAGTGGCAATCAGCCCCAGCATTTT CASTRGSGNQPQHF
TRBJ2-1 TRBV9 - many TGTGCCAGCAGCGTAGGGTGGGGAACAAACAATGAGCAGTTCTTC CASSVGWGTNNEQFF
TRBJ2-7 TRBV2 TRBD1 - TGTGCCAGCAGCCTGATGGGACAGGGCTACGAGCAGTACTTC CASSLMGQGYEQYF
TRBJ2-1 TRBV5-1 - - TGCGCCAGCAGCTTGGAGGGGCCCTACAATGAGCAGTTCTTC CASSLEGPYNEQFF
TRBJ2-5 TRBV9 TRBD2 - TGTGCCAGCAGCGTGTGGGGACTAGCTGAAGAGACCCAGTACTTC CASSVWGLAEETQYF
TRBJ2-5 TRBV5-1 TRBD1 - TGCGCCAGCAGCTACACAGGGGGCCGTGAGACCCAGTACTTC CASSYTGGRETQYF
TRBJ2-6 TRBV24-1 - - TGTGCCACCTCCGGGCCTGACTCTGGGGCCAACGTCCTGACTTTC CATSGPDSGANVLTF
TRBJ2-5 TRBV2 TRBD1 - TGTGCCAGCAGCGACGACAGGGATGAGACCCAGTACTTC CASSDDRDETQYF
TRBJ1-4 TRBV30 - - TGTGCCGGAAGAGGGCTGGATTCTCTTGCAACTAATGAAAAACTGTTTTTT CAGRGLDSLATNEKLFF
TRBJ2-7 TRBV20-1 - - TGCAGTGCTAGTGATGGGGCCCTCTACGAGCAGTACTTC CSASDGALYEQYF
TRBJ2-5 TRBV4-2 - - TGTGCCAGCAGCCAAGATAACGGGGGCGGGGAGACCCAGTACTTC CASSQDNGGGETQYF
TRBJ2-7 TRBV12-3/TRBV12-4 - many TGTGCCAGCAGTTCACGGACAGACTCCTACGAGCAGTACTTC CASSSRTDSYEQYF
TRBJ2-7 TRBV7-6 TRBD2 - TGTGCCAGCAGCTTAGCCGCCGGACTAGCGTACGAGCAGTACTTC CASSLAAGLAYEQYF
TRBJ1-1 TRBV19 TRBD1 - TGTGCCAGTAGCCGATGGGGACAGCGAACGAACACTGAAGCTTTCTTT CASSRWGQRTNTEAFF
TRBJ1-2 TRBV6-4 - - TGTGCCAGCAGTTACGGGCAGGGGTTGGGCTACACCTTC CASSYGQGLGYTF
TRBJ2-1 TRBV20-1 TRBD2 - TGCAGTGCTAGCCGCGGGAGAAACTACAATGAGCAGTTCTTC CSASRGRNYNEQFF
TRBJ2-5 TRBV11-2 - many TGTGCCAGCAGCTTAGATGGGGTTATTGCAGAGACCCAGTACTTC CASSLDGVIAETQYF
TRBJ1-1 TRBV4-3 - - TGCGCCAGCAGCCCTCACTGGCGGGGGCGAACTGAAGCTTTCTTT CASSPHWRGRTEAFF
TRBJ2-7 TRBV7-9 TRBD2 many TGTGCCAGCAGCTTACTAGCGGGAGGATTCTCCTACGAGCAGTACTTC CASSLLAGGFSYEQYF
TRBJ2-7 TRBV5-4 TRBD1 - TGTGCCAGCAGCCAATGGACAGGGGGCGAGCAGTACTTC CASSQWTGGEQYF
TRBJ2-7 TRBV5-1 - - TGCGCCAGCAGCTTGGCCACAGGGTACGAGCAGTACTTC CASSLATGYEQYF
TRBJ1-6 TRBV10-3 - - TGTGCCATCAGTGATTCAACAGGCAATTATAATTCACCCCTCCACTTT CAISDSTGNYNSPLHF
TRBJ2-3 TRBV19 TRBD1 - TGTGCCAGTAGTATAACAGGGGGCGAAGGTGCAGATACGCAGTATTTT CASSITGGEGADTQYF
TRBJ2-1 TRBV7-3 TRBD1 - TGTGCCAGCAGCGCCTACCCCGGGACAGTACCCTACAATGAGCAGTTCTTC CASSAYPGTVPYNEQFF